A selection of T cell receptor beta chains follows, all from one sample in a study of beta chain features in type 1 diabetes. Sequencing was performed with immunoSEQ multiplex PCR; in TCRdb, only in-frame clones are kept and a portion is missing. The profile shows 50,000 to 65,000 clones, under 55% of them singletons. Specimen: Tregs from blood. Receptors were obtained from a man in his thirties or forties with type 1 diabetes. The CDR3 runs from the conserved cysteine through the conserved F or W. A D gene is named only where the DNA matches it firmly. A clone size is listed for some rows: how often the clone was seen (once, few, many), or a class if it is expanded.

>TRBJ2-7|few|TRBV7-9|NA
TGTGCCAGTACGTCAGGGGCCACAACCGAGCAGTACTTC
CASTSGATTEQYF
>TRBJ1-4|NA|TRBV4-1|NA
TGCGCCAGCAGCACAGATGGCCCCTCTTTGACAACTAATGAAAAACTGTTTTTT
CASSTDGPSLTTNEKLFF
>TRBJ2-7|NA|TRBV19|TRBD2
TGTGCCAGCAAACTTGGGACTAGCGGTACCTACGAGCAGTACTTC
CASKLGTSGTYEQYF
>TRBJ1-2|few|TRBV7-3|NA
TGTGCCAGCAGCCCGTTCTCCCTCGAGGGATATGGCTACACCTTC
CASSPFSLEGYGYTF
>TRBJ2-7|few|TRBV4-2|NA
TGTGCCAGCAGCCAAGGGGCAGGGGAGAAGTACTTC
CASSQGAGEKYF
>TRBJ2-1|NA|TRBV7-2|TRBD2
TGTGCCAGCAGCTTCGCTAGCGGGAGACCTGAGCAGTTCTTC
CASSFASGRPEQFF
>TRBJ2-5|few|TRBV5-6|TRBD1
TGTGCCAGCAGCTTGGGGCCCCGGGACAGGGGACGGGGGACCCAGTACTTC
CASSLGPRDRGRGTQYF
>TRBJ2-1|NA|TRBV19|TRBD2
TGTGCCAGTACGCCGCGGGGGGGGCGGGGAGTCAATGAGCAGTTCTTC
CASTPRGGRGVNEQFF
>TRBJ1-1|NA|TRBV5-1|TRBD1
TGCGCCAGCAGCTTGAATGGTCAGGGGGGCACTGAAGCTTTCTTT
CASSLNGQGGTEAFF
>TRBJ2-1|NA|TRBV7-9|TRBD2
TGTGCCAGCAGCCCTTCCGGGGCGGGAGGGAGATACAATGAGCAGTTCTTC
CASSPSGAGGRYNEQFF
>TRBJ2-3|once|TRBV25-1|NA
TGTGCCAGCAGTGATAGGAGCAGTTACACAGATACGCAGTATTTT
CASSDRSSYTDTQYF
>TRBJ2-1|few|TRBV9|NA
TGTGCCAGCAGTGAGCAGGTAGGCGAGCAGTTCTTC
CASSEQVGEQFF
>TRBJ1-2|once|TRBV27|TRBD1
TGTGCCAGCACCCCAACGGACAGGGCGGGAGGCTACACCTTC
CASTPTDRAGGYTF
>TRBJ2-3|NA|TRBV2|TRBD2
TGTGCCAGCAGCCGCGGGAGTGGGGATACGCAGTATTTT
CASSRGSGDTQYF
>TRBJ2-7|few|TRBV19|TRBD2
TGTGCCAGACTAGCGGGGAACCTCTTTGAGCAGTACTTC
CARLAGNLFEQYF
>TRBJ2-7|NA|TRBV28|TRBD2
TGTGCCAGCAGGGGAGGGACCAGGGAAATTTCCGAGCAGTACTTC
CASRGGTREISEQYF
>TRBJ2-1|few|TRBV28|NA
TGTGCCAGCAGCCCCCACGGGGGTCAAGATTCCTACAATGAGCAGTTCTTC
CASSPHGGQDSYNEQFF
>TRBJ1-1|NA|TRBV6-5|NA
TGTGCCAGCAGTTCCCCCTCAACCAGAGAAGCTTTCTTT
CASSSPSTREAFF
>TRBJ1-1|NA|TRBV18|NA
TGTGCCAGCTCAACGCCCCGGGGGAACACTGAAGCTTTCTTT
CASSTPRGNTEAFF
>TRBJ2-5|NA|TRBV6-5|NA
TGTGCCAGCAGGAGGATACAAGAGACCCAGTACTTC
CASRRIQETQYF
>TRBJ2-7|NA|TRBV7-2|TRBD1
TGTGCCAGCAGCACCAGACCGGGACAGAGCTCCTACGAGCAGTACTTC
CASSTRPGQSSYEQYF
>TRBJ2-1|few|TRBV7-9|TRBD1
TGTGCCAGCAGCTCGCCCTCACAGGGGGAGCAGTTCTTC
CASSSPSQGEQFF
>TRBJ2-3|few|TRBV18|NA
TGTGCCAGCTCACCGGGAATAGCGGGCACAGATACGCAGTATTTT
CASSPGIAGTDTQYF
>TRBJ2-3|NA|TRBV6-5|NA
TGTGCCAGCAGTTACAGATACCCCGACCCTAGTGGGCAGTATTTT
CASSYRYPDPSGQYF
>TRBJ2-3|few|TRBV5-1|TRBD2
TGCGCCAGCAGCTTGGGCACTAGCGGGAGCCCAGATACGCAGTATTTT
CASSLGTSGSPDTQYF
>TRBJ1-4|NA|TRBV27|NA
TGTGCCAGCAGGGACTTACAAAAAGGTGGTGAAAAACTGTTTTTT
CASRDLQKGGEKLFF
>TRBJ2-7|NA|TRBV7-9|NA
TGTGCCAGCAGCCGGCAGGGGGGAAAGTACGAGCAGTACTTC
CASSRQGGKYEQYF
>TRBJ2-1|NA|TRBV7-2|TRBD1
TGTGCCAGCAGCCTCGGGACAGGGACCTACAATGAGCAGTTCTTC
CASSLGTGTYNEQFF
>TRBJ2-7|NA|TRBV7-2|TRBD2
TGTGCCAGCAGCTTAGGGCTAGCGGGAGACCCCTACGAGCAGTACTTC
CASSLGLAGDPYEQYF
>TRBJ1-1|NA|TRBV7-2|TRBD1
TGTGCCAGCAGCGGGACAGTCTCAGGGAACACTGAAGCTTTCTTT
CASSGTVSGNTEAFF
>TRBJ2-7|few|TRBV5-4|TRBD2
TGTGCCAGCAGCTCAGCGGGAGGGCTATTCTACGAGCAGTACTTC
CASSSAGGLFYEQYF
>TRBJ2-1|few|TRBV4-2|TRBD1
TGTGCCAGCAGCCAAGGGGACAGGGCGGCCTACAATGAGCAGTTCTTC
CASSQGDRAAYNEQFF
>TRBJ1-5|few|TRBV6-6|NA
TGTGCCTCACAAGGGACAAATCAGCCCCAGCATTTT
CASQGTNQPQHF
>TRBJ1-2|few|TRBV28|NA
TGTGCCAGCAGTTTAGGGTTGTTGGCTAGGGGCTACACCTTC
CASSLGLLARGYTF
>TRBJ2-5|NA|TRBV5-1|TRBD2
TGCGCCAGCAGCTTGATTACAGCGGGAGGGCAAGAGACCCAGTACTTC
CASSLITAGGQETQYF
>TRBJ2-7|NA|TRBV6-1|TRBD2
TGTGCCAGCAGTTGGGGACTACTAGCCTACGAGCAGTACTTC
CASSWGLLAYEQYF
>TRBJ2-5|few|TRBV18|NA
TGTGCCAGCTCACCCCTCCGGCTGGGCAGCTTTCCAGGAGAGACCCAGTACTTC
CASSPLRLGSFPGETQYF
>TRBJ2-5|NA|TRBV2|TRBD2
TGTGCCAGCAGTGATTCTAGCGGCCAAGAGACCCAGTACTTC
CASSDSSGQETQYF
>TRBJ2-3|NA|TRBV11-2|NA
TGTGCCAGCAGCTTAGGACTAGTGAGCACAGATACGCAGTATTTT
CASSLGLVSTDTQYF
>TRBJ2-5|NA|TRBV7-9|NA
TGTGCCAGCAGCTTACCTGCGGGACAGACCCAGTACTTC
CASSLPAGQTQYF